This T cell receptor beta chain was identified during a study of monozygotic twins with cystic fibrosis. Study-level results: Unrelated CF individuals shared fewer identical clonotypes than monozygotic CF twins. Low clonality (median roughly 0.009) suggested a mostly naive repertoire.

This table comes from immunoSEQ multiplex PCR, and its TCRdb copy is limited to in-frame clones, with some not included. The table lists about 35,000 clones, approximately 70% of them singletons. The CDR3 covers 13 residues. Trimming took 6 bases from V and 0 from J; bases not matched to a gene: 2. Germline values: CDR1 SQVTM, CDR2 ANQGSEA. A word on this clone: Antigen: not known.

Material for sequencing was blood. The origin of this receptor is a girl aged 10 to 17 with cystic fibrosis. The chain uses TRBV29-1 and TRBJ1-1, with TRBD1 identical over 9 bases. DNA of the CDR3: TGCAGCGTGGGGGACAGGGTGAACACTGAAGCTTTCTTT. Translation gives CSVGDRVNTEAFF.